A selection of T cell receptor beta chains follows, all from one sample in a study of blood T cell repertoires in COVID-19. Produced via immunoSEQ multiplex PCR; TCRdb's table is partial and in-frame only. The sample has about 150,000 clones, roughly 82% seen once; the top ten hold approximately 14%. Material: peripheral blood. Every receptor here comes from a human donor with acute or convalescent COVID-19. The donor label of this sample is uncertain. Each CDR3 is given with its conserved first and last residue. The order of the fields is CDR3 length, clone size, D gene, J gene, V gene, CDR3 DNA, CDR3 protein. D genes are given only for firm matches. Clone size appears in some rows only: once, few, many, or a class for an expanded clone.

11,NA,NA,TRBJ2-5,TRBV25-1,TGTGCCAGCAGTGATCGGGAGACCCAGTACTTC,CASSDRETQYF
13,NA,NA,TRBJ1-5,TRBV19,TGTGCCAGTAGTACTTATTCGGATCAGCCCCAGCATTTT,CASSTYSDQPQHF
17,NA,TRBD2,TRBJ2-3,TRBV5-1,TGCGCCAGCAGCCCCATAGCGGGGGGTTCTAGCACAGATACGCAGTATTTT,CASSPIAGGSSTDTQYF
16,NA,NA,TRBJ1-1,TRBV6-2/TRBV6-3,TGTGCCAGCAGTCCGACGGAGGGAACGACGAACACTGAAGCTTTCTTT,CASSPTEGTTNTEAFF
13,NA,NA,TRBJ1-2,TRBV30,TGTGCCTGGAGTGTAGGGGAAGGCTATGGCTACACCTTC,CAWSVGEGYGYTF
14,many,NA,TRBJ1-1,TRBV6-5,TGTGCCAGCAGTTACTCCGAGAGGAACACTGAAGCTTTCTTT,CASSYSERNTEAFF
16,NA,NA,TRBJ1-6,TRBV5-1,TGCGCCAGCAGCTTAGACCTACAGGGAGCAGGGTCACCCCTCCACTTT,CASSLDLQGAGSPLHF
14,NA,NA,TRBJ1-1,TRBV4-2,TGTGCCAGCAGCCAAGAGGGACTGGGGGGTGAAGCTTTCTTT,CASSQEGLGGEAFF
14,once,TRBD2,TRBJ2-1,TRBV6-5,TGTGCCAGCCGGGAGGGAGCGTCTTACAATGAGCAGTTCTTC,CASREGASYNEQFF
14,NA,TRBD1,TRBJ2-2,TRBV2,TGTGCCAGCGGACAGGGGAGGGGCACCGGGGAGCTGTTTTTT,CASGQGRGTGELFF
15,NA,NA,TRBJ1-4,TRBV27,TGTGCCAGCAGTTTATCTTGGCAGACTAATGAAAAACTGTTTTTT,CASSLSWQTNEKLFF
16,NA,NA,TRBJ1-1,TRBV25-1,TGTGCCAGCATCGGGCCTCGGGCGGGGGCGAACACTGAAGCTTTCTTT,CASIGPRAGANTEAFF
14,NA,NA,TRBJ2-7,TRBV7-2,TGTGCCAGCAGCTTAGACCGCTACTCCTACGAGCAGTACTTC,CASSLDRYSYEQYF
14,NA,NA,TRBJ1-3,TRBV30,TGTGCCTGGAAGAGGCCCTTCTCTGGAAACACCATATATTTT,CAWKRPFSGNTIYF
15,NA,TRBD1,TRBJ1-1,TRBV5-8,TGTGCCAGCAGCCGATGGCGACAGGGTCAGGAAAAAGCTTTCTTT,CASSRWRQGQEKAFF
16,NA,NA,TRBJ2-2,TRBV5-1,TGCGCCAGCAGCTTATCGAGTTCGTTGGACACCGGGGAGCTGTTTTTT,CASSLSSSLDTGELFF
15,NA,NA,TRBJ1-3,TRBV7-2,TGTGCCAGCAGCTTGCAGGGAGGTCCTGGAAACACCATATATTTT,CASSLQGGPGNTIYF
14,NA,NA,TRBJ2-2,TRBV6-4,TGTGCCAGCAGTACAGCAAGCAACACCGGGGAGCTGTTTTTT,CASSTASNTGELFF
14,once,NA,TRBJ1-1,TRBV7-2,TGTGCCAGCAGCTTATTCAGGGGAAGGACTGAAGCTTTCTTT,CASSLFRGRTEAFF
13,NA,NA,TRBJ1-6,TRBV3-1/TRBV3-2,TGTGCCAGCAGCACAGGCGGGAGCTCACCCCTCCACTTT,CASSTGGSSPLHF
14,NA,NA,TRBJ1-2,TRBV5-5,TGTGCCAGCAGCCCTTATAGAAACTTCTATGGCTACACCTTC,CASSPYRNFYGYTF
16,NA,TRBD2,TRBJ2-3,TRBV6-6,TGTGCCAGCAGTTACTCGTCGCTAGCGGGCACAGATACGCAGTATTTT,CASSYSSLAGTDTQYF
15,NA,NA,TRBJ2-5,TRBV5-8,TGTGCCAGCAGCTTCTCCGGGGGACGAGGGGAGACCCAGTACTTC,CASSFSGGRGETQYF
14,NA,TRBD2,TRBJ2-3,TRBV5-8,TGTGCCAGCAGCCGACTAGCGGGGGGAGATACGCAGTATTTT,CASSRLAGGDTQYF
16,NA,TRBD1,TRBJ1-1,TRBV5-1,TGCGCCAGCAGCATACAGCCGACAGGGATGAACACTGAAGCTTTCTTT,CASSIQPTGMNTEAFF